The source of this T cell receptor beta chain is a study of blood T cell repertoires in COVID-19. Study-level background: The samples span acute and convalescent COVID-19 from the United States, Italy and Spain.

This clone occurred a few times. There are 16 residues in the CDR3. The V segment lost 2 bases and the J segment 6 bases; nucleotides outside the gene matches: 7. The germline V gene encodes CDR1 SGHRS and CDR2 YFSETQ. As originally analysed: From reference gene primer amplification, estimates of nucleated cell counts were derived. Sequencing was performed with immunoSEQ multiplex PCR; in TCRdb, only in-frame clones are kept and a portion is missing. V and J calls and clone size are given by that table; D and trimming were obtained from the DNA. The sample consists of 260,000 or so clones, approximately 80% of them appearing once.

The chain recombines TRBV5-1 with TRBJ2-1; 11 bases align to TRBD1. Sequencing was carried out using peripheral blood. This receptor was obtained from a human donor in a cohort sampled during active COVID-19. The DNA of the CDR3 is TGCGCCAGCAGCTTTTTTATCGGGACAGGGGGCAATGAGCAGTTCTTC. Translated, it gives CASSFFIGTGGNEQFF.